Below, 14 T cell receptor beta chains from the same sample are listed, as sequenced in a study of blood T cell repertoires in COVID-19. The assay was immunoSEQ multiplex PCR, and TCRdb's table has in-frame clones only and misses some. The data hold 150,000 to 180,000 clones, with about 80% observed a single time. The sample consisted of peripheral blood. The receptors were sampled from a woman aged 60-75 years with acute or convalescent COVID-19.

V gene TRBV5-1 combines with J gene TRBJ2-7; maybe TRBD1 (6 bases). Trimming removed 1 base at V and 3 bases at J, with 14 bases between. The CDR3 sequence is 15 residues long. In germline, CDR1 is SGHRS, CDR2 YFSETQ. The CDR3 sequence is CASSLISQGSYEQYF. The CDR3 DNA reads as TGCGCCAGCAGCTTGATTTCCCAGGGGAGCTACGAGCAGTACTTC.

The chain's CDR3 is CASQGRVGEAFF. CDR3 nucleotides: TGTGCCAGTCAAGGCAGGGTAGGCGAAGCTTTCTTT. The chain is built from TRBV19 and TRBJ1-1; a weak D match, TRBD1 (5 bases). Germline V lookup: CDR1 LNHDA, CDR2 SQIVND (reference sequence). The CDR3 loop spans 12 amino acids. The V end was cut by 8 bases, the J end by 8 bases, with 15 bases between.

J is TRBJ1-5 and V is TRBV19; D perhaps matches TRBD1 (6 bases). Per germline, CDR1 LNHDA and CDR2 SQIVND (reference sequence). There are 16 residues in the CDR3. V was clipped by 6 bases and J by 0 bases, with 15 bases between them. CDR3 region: CASSFGTIYSNQPQHF. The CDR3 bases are TGTGCCAGTAGCTTTGGGACAATTTATAGCAATCAGCCCCAGCATTTT.

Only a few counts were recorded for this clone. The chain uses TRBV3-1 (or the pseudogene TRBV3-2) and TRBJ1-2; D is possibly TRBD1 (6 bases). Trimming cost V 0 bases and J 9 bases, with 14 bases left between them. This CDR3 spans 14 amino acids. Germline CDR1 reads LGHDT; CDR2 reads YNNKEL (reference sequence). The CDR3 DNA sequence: TGTGCCAGCAGCCAAGAGGGGGCATTTTCCAGCTACACCTTC. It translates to CASSQEGAFSSYTF.

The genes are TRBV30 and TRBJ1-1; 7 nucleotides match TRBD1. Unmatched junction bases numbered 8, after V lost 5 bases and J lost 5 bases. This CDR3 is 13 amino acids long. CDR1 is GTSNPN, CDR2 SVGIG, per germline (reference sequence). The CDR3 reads CAWDFPGGTEAFF. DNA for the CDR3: TGTGCCTGGGACTTCCCAGGGGGGACTGAAGCTTTCTTT.

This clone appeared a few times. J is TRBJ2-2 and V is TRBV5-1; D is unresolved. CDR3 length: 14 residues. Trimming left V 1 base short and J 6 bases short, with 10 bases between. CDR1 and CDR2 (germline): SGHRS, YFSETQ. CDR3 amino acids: CASSLTSTSGELFF. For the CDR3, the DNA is TGCGCCAGCAGCTTGACATCAACCTCCGGGGAGCTGTTTTTT.

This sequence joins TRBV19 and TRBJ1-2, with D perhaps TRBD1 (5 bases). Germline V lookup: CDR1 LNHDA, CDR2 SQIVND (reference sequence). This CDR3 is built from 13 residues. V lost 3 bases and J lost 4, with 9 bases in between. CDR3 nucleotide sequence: TGTGCCAGTAGTATTCAGGGTAGCTATGGCTACACCTTC. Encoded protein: CASSIQGSYGYTF.

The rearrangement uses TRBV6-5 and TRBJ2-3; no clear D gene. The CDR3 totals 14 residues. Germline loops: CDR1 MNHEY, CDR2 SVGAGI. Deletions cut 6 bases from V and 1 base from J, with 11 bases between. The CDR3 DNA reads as TGTGCCAGCAGCTTCGGAGCAGGCACAGATACGCAGTATTTT. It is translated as CASSFGAGTDTQYF.

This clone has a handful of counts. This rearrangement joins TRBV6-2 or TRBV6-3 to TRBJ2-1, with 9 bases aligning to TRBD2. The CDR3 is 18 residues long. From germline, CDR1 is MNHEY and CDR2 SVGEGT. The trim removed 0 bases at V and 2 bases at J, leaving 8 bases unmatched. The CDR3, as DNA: TGTGCCAGCAGTTACTCCGATCGAAGCGGGGGGACCTACAATGAGCAGTTCTTC. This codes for CASSYSDRSGGTYNEQFF.

CDR3 sequence reads: CASSTSGDGELFF. In nucleotides, the CDR3 is TGTGCCAGCTCAACTAGCGGGGACGGGGAGCTGTTTTTT. The chain recombines TRBV18 with TRBJ2-2; TRBD2 agrees at 10 bases. This CDR3 is built from 13 residues. From germline, CDR1 is KGHSH and CDR2 LQKENI. Trimming cost V 5 bases and J 7 bases; bases outside gene matches: 1.

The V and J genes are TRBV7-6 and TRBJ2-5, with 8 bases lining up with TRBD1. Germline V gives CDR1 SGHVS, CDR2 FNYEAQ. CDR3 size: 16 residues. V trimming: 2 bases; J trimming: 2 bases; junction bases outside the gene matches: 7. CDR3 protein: CASSLRQGPPQETQYF. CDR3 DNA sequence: TGTGCCAGCAGCTTACGACAGGGGCCCCCACAAGAGACCCAGTACTTC.

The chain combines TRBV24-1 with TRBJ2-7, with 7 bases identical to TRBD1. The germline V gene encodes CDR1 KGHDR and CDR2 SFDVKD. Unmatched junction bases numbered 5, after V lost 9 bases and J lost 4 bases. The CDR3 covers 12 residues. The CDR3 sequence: CATPGQAYEQYF. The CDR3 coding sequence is TGTGCCACCCCTGGACAGGCGTACGAGCAGTACTTC.

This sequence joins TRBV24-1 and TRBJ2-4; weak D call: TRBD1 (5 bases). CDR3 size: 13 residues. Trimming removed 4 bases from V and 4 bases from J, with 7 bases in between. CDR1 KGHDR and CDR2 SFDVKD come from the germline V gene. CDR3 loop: CATSEGAKNIQYF. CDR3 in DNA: TGTGCCACCAGTGAAGGGGCAAAAAACATTCAGTACTTC.

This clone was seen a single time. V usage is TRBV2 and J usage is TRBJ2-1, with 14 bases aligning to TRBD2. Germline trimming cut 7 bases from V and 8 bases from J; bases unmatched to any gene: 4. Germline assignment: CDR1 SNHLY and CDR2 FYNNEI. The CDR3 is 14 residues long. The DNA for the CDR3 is TGTGCCAGCAAGACTAGCGGGGGGGCAGATGAGCAGTTCTTC. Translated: CASKTSGGADEQFF.